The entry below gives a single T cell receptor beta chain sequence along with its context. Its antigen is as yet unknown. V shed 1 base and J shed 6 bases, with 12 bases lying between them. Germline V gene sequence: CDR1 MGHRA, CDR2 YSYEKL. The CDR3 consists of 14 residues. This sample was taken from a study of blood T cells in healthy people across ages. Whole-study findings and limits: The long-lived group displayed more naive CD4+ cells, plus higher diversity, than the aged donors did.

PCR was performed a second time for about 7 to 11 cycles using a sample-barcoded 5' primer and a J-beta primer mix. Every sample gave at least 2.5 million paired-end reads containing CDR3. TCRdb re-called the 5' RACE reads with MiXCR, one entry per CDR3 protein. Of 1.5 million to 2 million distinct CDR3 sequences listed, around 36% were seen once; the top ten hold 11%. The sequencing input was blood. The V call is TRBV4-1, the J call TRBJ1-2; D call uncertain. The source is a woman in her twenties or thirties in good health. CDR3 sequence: CASSQVIGADGYTF. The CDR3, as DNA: TGCGCCAGCAGCCAAGTGATAGGAGCGGATGGCTACACCTTC.